The 22 T cell receptor beta chains in this list originate from one sample, sequenced in a study of cytomegalovirus exposure and HLA in healthy donors (dated by TCRdb to 2017 to 2019). Libraries were prepared through the immunoSEQ multiplex PCR assay. For the multiplex PCR, a mixture combining 60 forward primers for TCR Vbeta segments and 13 reverse primers for TCR Jbeta segments was used. As stored in TCRdb, this immuneACCESS dataset retains in-frame rearrangements with V and J assigned. A fraction of the clones does not appear; measured against another copy, unresolved V genes explain less than half of the discrepancy, and the remainder lacks a known reason. The table for this sample lists around 130,000 clones; around 65% of them were counted only once. Together, the top ten hold 6% to 8% of the sample. Sequenced input: PBMCs. These receptors were collected from a woman aged 55-70 years in good health and CMV-seronegative.

This clone was recorded a few times. The rearrangement links TRBV7-3 to TRBJ2-3, with 8 nucleotides matching TRBD2. The CDR3 runs 15 residues. Germline assignment: CDR1 SGHTA and CDR2 FQGTGA. J gave up 2 bases and V 2 bases, and 3 bases lay outside the gene matches. The CDR3 loop is CASSLGGGPTDTQYF. CDR3 DNA sequence: TGTGCCAGCAGCTTAGGCGGGGGGCCCACAGATACGCAGTATTTT. Looking up the rest from reference TRBV7-3 and TRBJ2-3 gives the full variable domain: GAGVSQTPSNKVTEKGKYVELRCDPISGHTALYWYRQSLGQGPEFLIYFQGTGAADDSGLPNDRFFAVRPEGSVSTLKIQRTERGDSAVYLCASSLGGGPTDTQYFGPGTRLTVL.

This clone came up a few times. This chain connects TRBV30 to TRBJ1-1; TRBD1 matches at 10 bases. The ends lost 6 bases at V and 1 base at J; junction bases unmatched: 17. Germline CDR1 GTSNPN, CDR2 SVGIG (reference sequence). The CDR3 spans 18 residues. CDR3 sequence: CACPHPDRGLGKNTEAFF. The CDR3 coding sequence is TGTGCCTGCCCCCATCCCGACAGGGGGCTCGGTAAGAACACTGAAGCTTTCTTT. Complete variable domain (other parts from reference TRBV30 and TRBJ1-1): SQTIHQWPATLVQPVGSPLSLECTVEGTSNPNLYWYRQAAGRGLQLLFYSVGIGQISSEVPQNLSASRPQDRQFILSSKKLLLSDSGFYLCACPHPDRGLGKNTEAFFGQGTRLTVV.

This clone was seen only once. The chain carries TRBV12-5 and TRBJ1-3; 9 bases agree with TRBD1. The V gene end was trimmed by 1 base and the J gene end by 2 bases; junction bases not matched to a gene: 3. Germline V CDR1 and CDR2: LGHNT, FRNRAP. The CDR3 runs to 16 residues. Written as DNA, the CDR3 is TGTGCTAGTGGTTTGGACAGGGGGCACGCTGGAAACACCATATATTTT. This encodes CASGLDRGHAGNTIYF.

The chain uses TRBV11-3 and TRBJ2-6; 7 bases match TRBD1. This CDR3 is built from 17 residues. The V and J ends lost 4 bases and 0 bases, in that order; junction bases with no gene match: 6. CDR1 and CDR2 from the germline V gene are SGHNT and YENEEA. The CDR3 is CASSSGQLPSGANVLTF. DNA for the CDR3: TGTGCCAGCAGCTCGGGACAGCTCCCCTCTGGGGCCAACGTCCTGACTTTC. Full variable domain (rest looked up from reference TRBV11-3 and TRBJ2-6): EAGVVQSPRYKIIEKKQPVAFWCNPISGHNTLYWYLQNLGQGPELLIRYENEEAVDDSQLPKDRFSAERLKGVDSTLKIQPAELGDSAVYLCASSSGQLPSGANVLTFGAGSRLTVL.

The chain is built from TRBV7-9 and TRBJ1-1, with D possibly being TRBD1 (5 bases). Trimming took 1 base from V and 0 from J, leaving 9 bases between them. The CDR3 spans 15 residues. Germline V CDR1 and CDR2: SEHNR, FQNEAQ (reference sequence). CDR3 nucleotide sequence: TGTGCCAGCAGCTTAGGCAGGGCTATGAACACTGAAGCTTTCTTT. Residues: CASSLGRAMNTEAFF.

This clone was counted a few times. The genes are TRBV9 and TRBJ1-3; D is undetermined. The CDR3 sequence is 13 residues long. V lost 4 bases and J lost 1, with 6 bases in between. Germline V lookup: CDR1 SGDLS, CDR2 YYNGEE. CDR3 sequence reads: CASSSRSGNTIYF. DNA of the CDR3: TGTGCCAGCAGCTCACGGTCTGGAAACACCATATATTTT.

V gene TRBV5-1 combines with J gene TRBJ2-7; D gene uncertain. The length of the CDR3 is 14 residues. Per the germline V gene, CDR1 is SGHRS and CDR2 is YFSETQ. V was pared by 0 bases and J by 4 bases, with 11 bases between. CDR3 DNA sequence: TGCGCCAGCAGCTTGGAAGTCCACCGGTACGAGCAGTACTTC. Translation gives CASSLEVHRYEQYF.

This chain links TRBV7-2 with TRBJ2-2; D is unresolved. Germline-derived CDR1 and CDR2 are SGHTA and FQGNSA. The germline V and J ends were trimmed by 0 bases and 1 base, with 6 bases remaining between them. The CDR3 loop spans 15 amino acids. The chain's CDR3 is CASSLAPRNTGELFF. CDR3 in DNA: TGTGCCAGCAGCTTAGCGCCCAGGAACACCGGGGAGCTGTTTTTT.

The CDR3 here is CASSTGQGSTGELFF. The DNA of the CDR3 is TGCGCCAGCAGCACAGGGCAGGGATCCACCGGGGAGCTGTTTTTT. The V gene is TRBV5-1, the J gene TRBJ2-2; maybe TRBD1 (6 bases). Germline loops: CDR1 SGHRS, CDR2 YFSETQ. V was cut by 4 bases and J by 4 bases, with 14 bases left in between. CDR3 length equals 15 residues. Filled out from reference TRBV5-1 and TRBJ2-2, the complete variable domain reads KAGVTQTPRYLIKTRGQQVTLSCSPISGHRSVSWYQQTPGQGLQFLFEYFSETQRNKGNFPGRFSGRQFSNSRSEMNVSTLELGDSALYLCASSTGQGSTGELFFGEGSRLTVL.

This chain uses TRBV19 with TRBJ1-1, with a possible D match to TRBD1 (5 bases). Germline lookup yields CDR1 LNHDA and CDR2 SQIVND (reference sequence). The CDR3 runs 15 residues. With 5 bases removed from V and 4 bases from J, the gap between germline ends came to 17 bases. DNA of the CDR3: TGTGCCAGTAGTCGGCGGCGGGGGGTGAGCACTGAAGCTTTCTTT. It translates to CASSRRRGVSTEAFF.

Note on this clone: In the same sample, other DNA sequences code for this CDR3. V and J are TRBV7-8 and TRBJ1-1; D possibly corresponds to TRBD1 (5 bases). Germline assignment: CDR1 SGHVS and CDR2 FQNEAQ. CDR3 length equals 13 residues. The V end lost 5 bases, the J end lost 5 bases, and 12 bases lay between the germline ends. The chain's CDR3 is CASSADRGTEAFF. CDR3 in DNA: TGTGCCAGCAGCGCCGACAGAGGAACTGAAGCTTTCTTT. Drawing the rest from reference TRBV7-8 and TRBJ1-1, the complete variable domain is GAGVSQSPRYKVAKRGQDVALRCDPISGHVSLFWYQQALGQGPEFLTYFQNEAQLDKSGLPSDRFFAERPEGSVSTLKIQRTQQEDSAVYLCASSADRGTEAFFGQGTRLTVV.

This chain connects TRBV5-8 to TRBJ2-5; 7 nucleotides match TRBD2. Germline V gene sequence: CDR1 SGHTS, CDR2 YDEGEE. CDR3 length: 15 residues. With 3 bases clipped from V and 10 bases from J, the junction kept 15 bases outside the gene matches. The CDR3 spells CASSSGRTEGGFQYF. The CDR3 DNA is TGTGCCAGCAGCTCCGGGCGGACGGAGGGAGGGTTCCAGTACTTC.

In this sample, this clone turned up a few times. The chain links TRBV28 to TRBJ1-1; TRBD1 is a possible D gene (6 bases). The germline V gene encodes CDR1 MDHEN and CDR2 SYDVKM. V lost 2 bases, J lost 1 base, and 11 bases lay in between. CDR3 length: 15 amino acids. Here the CDR3 DNA reads TGTGCCAGCAGTTTACCAGGGGCCTCGAACACTGAAGCTTTCTTT. Its translation is CASSLPGASNTEAFF.

V is TRBV2 and J is TRBJ2-7, with a weak D call TRBD2 (6 bases). Germline V gives CDR1 SNHLY, CDR2 FYNNEI. CDR3 length equals 14 residues. Trimming took 6 bases from V and 7 from J, leaving 19 bases between them. CDR3 DNA sequence: TGTGCCAGCAGCGCGGGACTGAGGGAGAGGGAGCAGTACTTC. Translating it yields CASSAGLREREQYF. Drawing the rest from reference TRBV2 and TRBJ2-7, the complete variable domain is EPEVTQTPSHQVTQMGQEVILRCVPISNHLYFYWYRQILGQKVEFLVSFYNNEISEKSEIFDDQFSVERPDGSNFTLKIRSTKLEDSAMYFCASSAGLREREQYFGPGTRLTVT.

This clone was seen a handful of times. The gene calls are TRBV11-1 and TRBJ1-1, with D perhaps TRBD1 (5 bases). The CDR3 totals 15 residues. Germline V gives CDR1 SGHAT, CDR2 FQDESV (reference sequence). Trimming shortened V by 5 bases and J by 1 base, and 14 bases separated the two germline ends. The CDR3 DNA reads TGTGCCAGCAGCCCGAGTGGGGGGAAGAACACTGAAGCTTTCTTT. Its protein product is CASSPSGGKNTEAFF.

This chain links TRBV7-2 with TRBJ2-1; D is perhaps TRBD2 (5 bases). CDR3 length equals 14 residues. Germline V gene sequence: CDR1 SGHTA, CDR2 FQGNSA. V lost 0 bases and J lost 12, with 15 bases in between. The CDR3 protein is CASSLAEESLVQFF. The CDR3 nucleotides are TGTGCCAGCAGCTTAGCGGAGGAAAGCTTGGTGCAGTTCTTC.

The chain uses TRBV10-3 and TRBJ2-7; maybe TRBD2 (6 bases). Trimming left V 0 bases short and J 6 bases short, with 15 bases between. The CDR3 has 15 residues. The germline V gene encodes CDR1 ENHRY and CDR2 SYGVKD. For the CDR3, the DNA is TGTGCCATCAGTGAGTCGGGAGGAGCACCCAGCGAGCAGTACTTC. Protein product: CAISESGGAPSEQYF.

This clone was detected a few times. The gene calls are TRBV2 and TRBJ1-4; D uncertain. Trimming took off 5 bases at V and 0 bases at J, with 10 bases between the two ends. The CDR3 runs 15 residues. Germline V gene sequence: CDR1 SNHLY, CDR2 FYNNEI. Written as DNA, the CDR3 is TGTGCCAGCAGTTCTACCTCTGCAACTAATGAAAAACTGTTTTTT. It specifies CASSSTSATNEKLFF.

V gene TRBV5-6 combines with J gene TRBJ1-2, with D perhaps matching TRBD1 (6 bases). Trimming removed 1 base at V and 5 bases at J, with 12 bases between. Per germline, CDR1 SGHDT and CDR2 YYEEEE. The CDR3 spans 14 residues. In DNA form, the CDR3 reads TGTGCCAGCAGCTTGTTGACCACAGGGTATGGCTACACCTTC. Translated, it gives CASSLLTTGYGYTF.

The chain recombines TRBV29-1 with TRBJ2-3; possibly TRBD1 for D (6 bases). Per the germline V gene, CDR1 is SQVTM and CDR2 is ANQGSEA. The CDR3 runs to 16 residues. Trimming left V 4 bases short and J 5 bases short, with 22 bases between. CDR3 coding DNA: TGCAGCGTTGCTTCTGGGAACAGGGCGCGAGGAGATACGCAGTATTTT. It encodes CSVASGNRARGDTQYF.

The V call is TRBV2, the J call TRBJ2-7, with 9 bases aligning to TRBD1. The CDR3 contains 18 residues. Looked up from germline, CDR1 is SNHLY and CDR2 is FYNNEI. With 4 bases clipped from V and 0 bases from J, the junction kept 13 bases outside the gene matches. The CDR3 DNA sequence: TGTGCCAGCAGTGTCAACAGGGGGCCAGGTCAGTTCTCCTACGAGCAGTACTTC. It codes for CASSVNRGPGQFSYEQYF.

This chain connects TRBV5-1 to TRBJ2-5, with a tentative D call TRBD1 (6 bases). The CDR3 has 15 residues. Germline assignment: CDR1 SGHRS and CDR2 YFSETQ. V lost 0 bases, J lost 2 bases, and 11 bases lay in between. The CDR3 protein is CASSLGTQGQETQYF. In DNA form, the CDR3 reads TGCGCCAGCAGCTTGGGGACCCAGGGGCAAGAGACCCAGTACTTC.